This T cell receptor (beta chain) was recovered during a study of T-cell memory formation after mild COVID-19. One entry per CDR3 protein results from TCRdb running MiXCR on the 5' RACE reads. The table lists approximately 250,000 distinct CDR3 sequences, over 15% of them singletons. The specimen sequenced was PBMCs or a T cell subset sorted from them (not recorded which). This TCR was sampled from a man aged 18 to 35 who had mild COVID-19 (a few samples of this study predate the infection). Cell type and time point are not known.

The CDR3: CSVDFDTGELFF. The CDR3 DNA follows: TGCAGCGTAGACTTTGACACCGGGGAGCTGTTTTTT. The chain joins TRBV29-1 to TRBJ2-2; D call uncertain. The CDR3 runs 12 residues. The germline V gene has CDR1 SQVTM and CDR2 ANQGSEA. V lost 6 bases and J lost 3, with 8 bases in between.